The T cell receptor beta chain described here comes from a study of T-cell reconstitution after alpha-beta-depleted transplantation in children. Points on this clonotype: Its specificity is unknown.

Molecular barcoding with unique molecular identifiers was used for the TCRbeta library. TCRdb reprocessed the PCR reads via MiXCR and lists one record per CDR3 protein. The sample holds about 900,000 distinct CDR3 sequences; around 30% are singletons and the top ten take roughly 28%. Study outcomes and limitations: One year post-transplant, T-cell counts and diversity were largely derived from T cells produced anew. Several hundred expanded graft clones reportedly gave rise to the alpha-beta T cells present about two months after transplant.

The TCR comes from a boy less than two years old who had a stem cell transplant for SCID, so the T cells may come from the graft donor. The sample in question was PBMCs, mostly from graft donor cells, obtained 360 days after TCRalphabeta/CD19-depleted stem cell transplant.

The DNA for the CDR3 is TGTGCCAGCAGTTTGTCCGGGACTGTTGTCCATAATTCACCCCTCCACTTT. Its protein is CASSLSGTVVHNSPLHF. V gene TRBV12-3 or TRBV12-4 combines with J gene TRBJ1-6; a weak D match, TRBD1 (5 bases). The CDR3 totals 17 residues. The V gene lost 3 bases and the J gene lost 5 bases, with 17 bases spanning the gap.